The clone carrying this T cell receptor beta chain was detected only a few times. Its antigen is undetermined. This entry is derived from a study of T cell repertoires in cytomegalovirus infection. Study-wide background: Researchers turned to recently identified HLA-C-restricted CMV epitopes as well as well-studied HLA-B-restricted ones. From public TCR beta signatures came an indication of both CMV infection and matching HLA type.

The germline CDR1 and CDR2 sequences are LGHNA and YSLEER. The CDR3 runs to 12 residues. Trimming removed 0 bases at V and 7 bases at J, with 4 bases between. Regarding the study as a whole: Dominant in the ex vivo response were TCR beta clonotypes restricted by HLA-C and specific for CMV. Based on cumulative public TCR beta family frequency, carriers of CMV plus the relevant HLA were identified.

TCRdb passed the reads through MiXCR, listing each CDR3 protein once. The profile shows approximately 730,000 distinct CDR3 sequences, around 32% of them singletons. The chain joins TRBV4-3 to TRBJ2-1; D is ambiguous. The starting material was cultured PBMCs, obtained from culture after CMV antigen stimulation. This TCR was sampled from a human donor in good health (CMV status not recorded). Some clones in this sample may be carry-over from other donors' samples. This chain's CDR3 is CASSQEWNEQFF. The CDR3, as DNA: TGCGCCAGCAGCCAAGAGTGGAATGAGCAGTTCTTC.